Detailed here is one T cell receptor beta chain. As yet, its antigen is unknown. The data are from a study of T cell clonotyping in hematopoietic cell transplantation. Study results and limitations: Broader posttransplant TCR repertoire diversity was predicted by graft donor and pretransplant recipient Inverse Simpson Index values.

Measured with immunoSEQ multiplex PCR; TCRdb has only the in-frame clones, and not every one. The sample shows fewer than 25,000 clones, around 85% of them seen only once. Per the germline V gene, CDR1 is SGHNT and CDR2 is YENEEA. The CDR3 sequence is 17 residues long. V was clipped by 1 base and J by 0 bases, with 13 bases between them. Specimen: peripheral blood mononuclear cells. The V and J genes are TRBV11-3 and TRBJ1-3, with D uncertain. This clonotype originated in a man in his 60s in good health. Some clones in this sample may be carry-over from other donors' samples. DNA for the CDR3: TGTGCCAGCAGCTTAGTTTATCAGGAATACTCTGGAAACACCATATATTTT. It codes for CASSLVYQEYSGNTIYF.